This T cell receptor (beta chain) was documented in a study of neoadjuvant anti-PD-1 for oral cavity cancer. Study-wide background: Patients without progression got a fourth dose around day 43. General study results and limits: Pretreatment Treg/Th17 ratio correlated inversely with post-treatment tumor clonality.

The CDR3 length is 16 residues. V was shortened by 7 bases and J by 7 bases, with 25 bases between the two germline ends. The germline V gene encodes CDR1 SNHLY and CDR2 FYNNEI. Sample time point: after neoadjuvant nivolumab, at surgical resection. The patients had HPV-negative, locally advanced oral cavity squamous cell carcinoma. Most PBMC samples had 450 to 500 ng input DNA in six replicates. Here immunoSEQ multiplex PCR was the method, and the copy in TCRdb shows in-frame clones only, minus some. The profile shows some 61,000 clones, around 83% of them singletons. A word on this clone: As yet, its antigen is unknown.

The chain couples TRBV2 to TRBJ1-2, with D possibly being TRBD1 (6 bases). The TCR originated in a person between 40 and 79 years old with oral cavity squamous cell carcinoma. Sample: PBMCs, taken after nivolumab (anti-PD-1) treatment. The CDR3 DNA follows: TGTGCCAGCAATTCCGTCACAGTGCGGGGGGCAGGTGGCTACACCTTC. It is translated as CASNSVTVRGAGGYTF. Combining the CDR3 with reference TRBV2 and TRBJ1-2 gives the whole variable domain EPEVTQTPSHQVTQMGQEVILRCVPISNHLYFYWYRQILGQKVEFLVSFYNNEISEKSEIFDDQFSVERPDGSNFTLKIRSTKLEDSAMYFCASNSVTVRGAGGYTFGSGTRLTVV.